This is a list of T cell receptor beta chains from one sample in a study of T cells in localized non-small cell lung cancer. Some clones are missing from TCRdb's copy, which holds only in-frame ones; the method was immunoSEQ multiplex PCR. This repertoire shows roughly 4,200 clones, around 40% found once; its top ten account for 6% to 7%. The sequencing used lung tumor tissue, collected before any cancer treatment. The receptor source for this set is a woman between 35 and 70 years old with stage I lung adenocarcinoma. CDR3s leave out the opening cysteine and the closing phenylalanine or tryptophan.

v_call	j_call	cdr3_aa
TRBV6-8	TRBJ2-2	ASRGGGAGTGELF
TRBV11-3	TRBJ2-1	ASSLSLAGGMSSYNEQF
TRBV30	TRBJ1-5	AWSVQSGQPQH
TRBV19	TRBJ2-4	ASSPRDRNNIQY
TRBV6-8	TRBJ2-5	ASTGQAAETQY
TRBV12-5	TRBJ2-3	ASGFSDTQY
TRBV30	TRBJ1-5	AWSRQGVPVSNQPQH
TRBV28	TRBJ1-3	ASTTWGISGNTIY
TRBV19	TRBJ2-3	ASSPAGQGSGTQY
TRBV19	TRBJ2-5	ASTSDPGETQY
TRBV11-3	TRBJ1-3	ASSSHTGSGNTIY
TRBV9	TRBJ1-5	ASSLGGRSSNQPQH
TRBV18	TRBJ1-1	ASSNPSRQTNTEAF
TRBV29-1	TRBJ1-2	SVEGQDRDRGIYGYT
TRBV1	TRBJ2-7	ASSQATGGREQY